This TCR beta chain was identified in a study of technical replicates of blood from a few donors. Method: immunoSEQ multiplex PCR; TCRdb's copy keeps in-frame clones and lacks some. This sample has just over 95,000 clones, with about 95% found just once. Sequenced material: T cells isolated from PBMCs. This clonotype was sampled from a human donor in good health.

The CDR3 sequence is CASQSPGYEQFF. The CDR3, as DNA: TGTGCCAGCCAAAGTCCAGGTTATGAGCAGTTCTTC. The chain couples TRBV7-9 to TRBJ2-1; D gene unclear. V lost 8 bases, J lost 8 bases, and 13 bases lay in between. This CDR3 has 12 amino acids. Germline V CDR1 and CDR2: SEHNR, FQNEAQ (reference sequence).